The entry that follows covers one T cell receptor (beta chain) sequence. The antigen remains unidentified. The data were taken from a study of cytomegalovirus exposure and HLA in healthy donors. Primers included in the PCR were 60 Vbeta and 13 Jbeta primers. Sequencing used immunoSEQ multiplex PCR; TCRdb keeps in-frame clones, though not all of them. The sample contains more than 150,000 clones, about four fifths of which appear only once. Germline V gives CDR1 SGHNT, CDR2 YYREEE (reference sequence). The CDR3 runs 17 residues. With V trimmed by 3 bases and J by 7 bases, 12 bases remained unmatched. The study, taken as a whole, reports: The study flagged around 160 TCR beta chains as cytomegalovirus-associated.

This TCR derives from a woman in her 30s in good health and CMV-seronegative. The rearrangement joins TRBV5-4 to TRBJ2-5; TRBD2 matches 13 bases. The sequencing input was PBMCs. The CDR3 reads CASSSTSGGTRYGTQYF. The CDR3, as DNA: TGTGCCAGCAGCTCGACTAGCGGGGGGACTCGGTATGGGACCCAGTACTTC.